These 25 T cell receptor beta chains originate from one sample sequenced in a study of T-cell reconstitution after alpha-beta-depleted transplantation in children. For TCRbeta, the library was prepared with unique molecular identifiers. TCRdb ran MiXCR on the PCR reads and lists one entry per CDR3 protein. The sample shows 540,000 or so distinct CDR3 sequences, around 23% of them seen only once. Sequencing used PBMCs, mostly from graft donor cells, obtained 360 days after TCRalphabeta/CD19-depleted stem cell transplant. These receptor sequences come from a boy in the first two years of life who had a stem cell transplant for acute myeloid leukemia, so the T cells may come from the graft donor.

V is TRBV12-3 or TRBV12-4 and J is TRBJ2-5, with D unresolved. Deletions cut 0 bases from V and 0 bases from J, with 5 bases between. The CDR3 runs to 14 residues. In DNA, the CDR3 is TGTGCCAGCAGTTTAGCGATGTACCAAGAGACCCAGTACTTC. This codes for CASSLAMYQETQYF.

CDR3 in amino acids: CASSPGGRYGYTF. CDR3 DNA: TGTGCCAGCAGTCCAGGGGGGAGATATGGCTACACCTTC. V is TRBV6-6 and J is TRBJ1-2; 7 bases line up with TRBD1. V shed 5 bases and J 5 bases; nucleotides not matched to a gene: 5. Germline CDR1 is MNHNY and CDR2 is SVGAGI (reference sequence). This CDR3 spans 13 amino acids.

This clonotype was counted ten times or more. V gene TRBV29-1 combines with J gene TRBJ2-5; TRBD2 matches 16 bases. Germline CDR1 is SQVTM and CDR2 is ANQGSEA. CDR3 size: 15 residues. V was pared by 4 bases and J by 2 bases, with 1 base of the junction left unmatched. This CDR3 is CSVGGLAGGQETQYF. CDR3 nucleotides: TGCAGCGTTGGGGGACTAGCGGGGGGGCAAGAGACCCAGTACTTC.

The chain has TRBV5-6 and TRBJ2-3; unclear D gene. CDR3 length: 14 amino acids. V lost 0 bases and J 2 bases, leaving 7 bases between the germline ends. Germline CDR1 is SGHDT and CDR2 is YYEEEE. CDR3 in DNA: TGTGCCAGCAGCTTGGGCAGGCCCACAGATACGCAGTATTTT. As protein: CASSLGRPTDTQYF.

This clonotype was counted many times. The V and J genes are TRBV28 and TRBJ2-7; the D is unclear. V was trimmed by 6 bases and J by 6 bases, leaving 15 bases between them. The CDR3 has 13 residues. The germline V gene has CDR1 MDHEN and CDR2 SYDVKM. CDR3 DNA: TGTGCCAGCAGAGATAAGACGGTCATCGAGCAGTACGTC. This translates into CASRDKTVIEQYV.

The chain recombines TRBV29-1 with TRBJ1-1; D ambiguous. Trimming removed 2 bases from V and 2 bases from J, with 9 bases in between. The CDR3 consists of 13 residues. The germline V gene has CDR1 SQVTM and CDR2 ANQGSEA. The CDR3 DNA reads as TGCAGCGTTGAAACGGTGATAAACACTGAAGCTTTCTTT. This sequence encodes CSVETVINTEAFF.

The rearrangement uses TRBV28 and TRBJ2-7; D might be TRBD1 or TRBD2, each matching 6 bases. V gave up 4 bases and J gave up 4 bases, with 17 bases separating them. Germline V gene lookup returns CDR1 MDHEN and CDR2 SYDVKM. The CDR3 totals 15 residues. The CDR3 loop is CASSSRGTVRYEQYV. In DNA form, the CDR3 reads TGTGCCAGCAGTTCTAGGGGGACTGTTCGTTACGAGCAGTACGTC.

This clonotype appeared a single time. The V and J genes are TRBV20-1 and TRBJ2-3; no reliable D call. The germline CDR1 and CDR2 sequences are DFQATT and SNEGSKA (reference sequence). The CDR3 extends over 13 amino acids. V was trimmed by 5 bases and J by 3 bases, leaving 12 bases between them. The CDR3: CSALTDGTDTQYF. The CDR3 nucleotides are TGCAGTGCTCTTACTGACGGGACAGATACGCAGTATTTT.

This clonotype was picked up many times. The V gene is TRBV6-5, the J gene TRBJ2-1; TRBD2 aligns across 8 bases. The germline CDR1 and CDR2 sequences are MNHEY and SVGAGI. The junction had 8 bases not matched to a gene; V was cut back by 7 bases and J by 6 bases. The CDR3 contains 14 residues. The CDR3 here is CASKRFGGANEQFF. The CDR3 nucleotides are TGTGCCAGCAAACGGTTCGGGGGGGCCAATGAGCAGTTCTTC.

V is TRBV12-3 or TRBV12-4 and J is TRBJ2-2; 7 nucleotides line up with TRBD2. The J segment lost 8 bases and the V segment lost 8 bases, leaving 14 bases of the junction unmatched. The CDR3 contains 15 residues. CDR3 DNA sequence: TGTGCCAGCCCGAAATACCGGACTAGTAAGGGGGAGCTGTTTTTT. Its protein product is CASPKYRTSKGELFF.

The chain uses TRBV6-4 and TRBJ2-2; D ambiguous. Germline V gives CDR1 MRHNA, CDR2 SNTAGT. The V and J ends lost 5 bases and 5 bases respectively, with 9 bases between them. This CDR3 is 13 amino acids long. CDR3 loop: CASSFNPTGELFF. CDR3 DNA sequence: TGTGCCAGCAGTTTCAACCCGACCGGGGAGCTGTTTTTT.

This clonotype occurred once. The chain carries TRBV28 and TRBJ2-3; 11 nucleotides agree with TRBD1. Germline trimming cut 5 bases from V and 5 bases from J; bases unmatched to any gene: 15. The germline V gene encodes CDR1 MDHEN and CDR2 SYDVKM. This CDR3 comprises 18 residues. The CDR3 region has the DNA TGTGCCAGCAGTGCATTATGGGACAGGGGGTTCAGTGGAGATACGCAGTATTTT. Translation gives CASSALWDRGFSGDTQYF.

This clonotype was seen ten or more times. The chain is built from TRBV28 and TRBJ1-1; D call uncertain. Deletions cut 3 bases from V and 0 bases from J, with 8 bases between. The CDR3 totals 14 residues. From germline, CDR1 is MDHEN and CDR2 SYDVKM. The CDR3 DNA reads as TGTGCCAGCAGTTTGCGGGTCCTGAACACTGAAGCTTTCTTT. This sequence encodes CASSLRVLNTEAFF.

The chain uses TRBV9 and TRBJ1-6; no reliable D call. Germline V gene data show CDR1 as SGDLS and CDR2 as YYNGEE. This CDR3 region has 17 residues. The ends were cut back, 3 bases at V and 0 bases at J, with 13 bases in the middle. CDR3 in DNA: TGTGCCAGCAGCGATGACCGCTTGAGCTCCTATAATTCACCCCTCCACTTT. Encoded protein: CASSDDRLSSYNSPLHF.

This sequence joins TRBV9 and TRBJ1-1; TRBD1 aligns across 7 bases. Germline V gene lookup returns CDR1 SGDLS and CDR2 YYNGEE. This CDR3 comprises 16 residues. The V segment lost 0 bases and the J segment 2 bases; nucleotides outside the gene matches: 7. This chain's CDR3 is CASSVGQGSPNTEAFF. CDR3 nucleotide sequence: TGTGCCAGCAGCGTAGGACAGGGAAGTCCTAACACTGAAGCTTTCTTT.

This clonotype has a count of ten or more. This rearrangement joins TRBV20-1 to TRBJ2-7; 12 bases are shared with TRBD2. The V gene's germline CDR1 is DFQATT and CDR2 SNEGSKA (reference sequence). The length of the CDR3 is 14 residues. The V segment lost 6 bases and the J segment 3 bases; nucleotides outside the gene matches: 6. CDR3 sequence: CSASKLAGGYEQYV. In DNA form, the CDR3 reads TGCAGTGCAAGCAAACTAGCGGGGGGCTACGAGCAGTACGTC.

The genes are TRBV29-1 and TRBJ2-1; D is undetermined. Germline CDR1 is SQVTM and CDR2 is ANQGSEA. The V end lost 6 bases, the J end lost 5 bases, and 8 bases lay between the germline ends. This CDR3 region has 11 residues. CDR3 nucleotides: TGCAGCGTCTCTCGGGACAATGAGCAGTTCTTC. Translated: CSVSRDNEQFF.

The chain combines TRBV7-2 with TRBJ2-7, with D hard to call. Germline CDR1 SGHTA, CDR2 FQGNSA. There are 15 residues in the CDR3. V shed 5 bases and J shed 2 bases, with 16 bases lying between them. The CDR3 DNA sequence: TGTGCCAGCAGCCGATCCCCGGGTAGCACCTACGAGCAGTACTTC. Encoded protein: CASSRSPGSTYEQYF. The full variable domain, rest sourced from reference TRBV7-2 and TRBJ2-7, is GAGVSQSPSNKVTEKGKDVELRCDPISGHTALYWYRQSLGQGLEFLIYFQGNSAPDKSGLPSDRFSAERTGGSVSTLTIQRTQQEDSAVYLCASSRSPGSTYEQYFGPGTRLTVT.

This clonotype was seen many times. This chain uses TRBV29-1 with TRBJ2-1; D is perhaps TRBD1 or TRBD2 (6 bases each). Trimming cost V 4 bases and J 7 bases, with 17 bases left between them. Germline CDR1 reads SQVTM; CDR2 reads ANQGSEA. This CDR3 contains 14 residues. CDR3 residues: CSVALVQGRNEQFF. CDR3 DNA sequence: TGCAGCGTTGCATTGGTGCAGGGGAGGAATGAGCAGTTCTTC.

This clonotype occurred many times. This chain uses TRBV3-1 with TRBJ2-1, with D perhaps matching TRBD1 (5 bases). Trimming removed 3 bases from V and 4 bases from J, with 10 bases in between. Germline-derived CDR1 and CDR2 are LGHDT and YNNKEL (reference sequence). This CDR3 spans 14 amino acids. CDR3 sequence reads: CASSQIRGYNEQFF. In nucleotides, the CDR3 is TGTGCCAGCAGCCAGATTAGGGGTTACAATGAGCAGTTCTTC.

This clonotype occurred a few times. V and J are TRBV7-9 and TRBJ2-2; tentative D call: TRBD1 (6 bases). The CDR3 covers 16 residues. Per germline, CDR1 SEHNR and CDR2 FQNEAQ (reference sequence). V was pared by 4 bases and J by 4 bases, with 16 bases between. As DNA, the CDR3 is TGTGCCAGCAGCTCCCTCCAGGGGATCGCCACCGGGGAGCTGTTTTTT. Its protein is CASSSLQGIATGELFF. Full variable domain (outside the CDR3, taken from reference TRBV7-9 and TRBJ2-2): DTGVSQNPRHKITKRGQNVTFRCDPISEHNRLYWYRQTLGQGPEFLTYFQNEAQLEKSRLLSDRFSAERPKGSFSTLEIQRTEQGDSAMYLCASSSLQGIATGELFFGEGSRLTVL.

V gene TRBV20-1 combines with J gene TRBJ2-7, with D possibly being TRBD1 or TRBD2 (5 bases each). The CDR3 is made up of 11 amino acids. The germline V gene has CDR1 DFQATT and CDR2 SNEGSKA (reference sequence). The ends were cut back, 8 bases at V and 1 base at J, with 9 bases in the middle. The DNA of the CDR3 is TGCAGTAGGGACGGATCCTACGAGCAGTACTTC. This encodes CSRDGSYEQYF.

This clonotype was counted between two and nine times. The chain couples TRBV20-1 to TRBJ2-1; possible D gene TRBD2, 7 bases. V gave up 3 bases and J gave up 2 bases, with 14 bases separating them. CDR1 is DFQATT, CDR2 SNEGSKA, per germline (reference sequence). CDR3 length: 15 amino acids. For the CDR3, the DNA is TGCAGTGCTAGTCGGGGGGCGCAGGCCTACAATGAGCAGTTCTTC. It translates to CSASRGAQAYNEQFF.

This clonotype was seen more than once but under ten times. V and J are TRBV30 and TRBJ2-1; a possible D gene is TRBD1 (6 bases). The V gene lost 4 bases and the J gene lost 3 bases, with 13 bases spanning the gap. This CDR3 has 14 amino acids. Germline-derived CDR1 and CDR2 are GTSNPN and SVGIG (reference sequence). This chain's CDR3 is CAWNIQGFYNEQFF. The DNA of the CDR3 is TGTGCCTGGAATATCCAGGGGTTCTACAATGAGCAGTTCTTC.

The chain has TRBV20-1 and TRBJ2-7; 7 nucleotides agree with TRBD2. CDR1 DFQATT and CDR2 SNEGSKA come from the germline V gene (reference sequence). The CDR3 has 13 residues. The J segment lost 5 bases and the V segment lost 1 base, leaving 5 bases of the junction unmatched. CDR3 nucleotides: TGCAGTGCTAGAGCCCCACTAGCGAACGAGCAGTACGTC. It codes for CSARAPLANEQYV.